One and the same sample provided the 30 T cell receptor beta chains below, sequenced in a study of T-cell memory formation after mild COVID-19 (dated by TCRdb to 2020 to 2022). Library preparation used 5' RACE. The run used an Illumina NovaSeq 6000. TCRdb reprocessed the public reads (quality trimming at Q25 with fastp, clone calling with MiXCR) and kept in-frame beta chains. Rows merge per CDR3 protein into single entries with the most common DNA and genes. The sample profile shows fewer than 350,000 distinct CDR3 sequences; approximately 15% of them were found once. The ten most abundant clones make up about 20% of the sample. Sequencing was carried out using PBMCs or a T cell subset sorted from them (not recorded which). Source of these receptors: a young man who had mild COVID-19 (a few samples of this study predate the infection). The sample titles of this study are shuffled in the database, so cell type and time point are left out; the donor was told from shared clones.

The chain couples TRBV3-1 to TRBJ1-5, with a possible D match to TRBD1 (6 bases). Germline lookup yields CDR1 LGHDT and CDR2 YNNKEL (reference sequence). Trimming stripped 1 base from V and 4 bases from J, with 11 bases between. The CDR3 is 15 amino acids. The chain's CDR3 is CASSQGAQGNQPQHF. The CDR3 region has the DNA TGTGCCAGCAGCCAAGGAGCTCAGGGGAATCAGCCCCAGCATTTT.

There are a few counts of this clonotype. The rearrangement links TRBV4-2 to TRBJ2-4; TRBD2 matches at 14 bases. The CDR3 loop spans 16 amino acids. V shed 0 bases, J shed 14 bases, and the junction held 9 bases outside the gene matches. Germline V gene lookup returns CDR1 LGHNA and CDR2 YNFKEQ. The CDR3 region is CASSQESTSGGVPKYF. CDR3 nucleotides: TGTGCCAGCAGCCAAGAATCGACTAGCGGGGGGGTACCGAAGTACTTC.

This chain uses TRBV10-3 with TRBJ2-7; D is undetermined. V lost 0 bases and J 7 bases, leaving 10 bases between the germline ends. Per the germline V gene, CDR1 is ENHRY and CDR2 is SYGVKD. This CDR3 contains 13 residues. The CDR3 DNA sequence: TGTGCCATCAGTGAGTCGATAGGGAATGAGCAGTACTTC. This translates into CAISESIGNEQYF.

The CDR3 sequence is CSANRGLNTEAFF. Here the CDR3 DNA reads TGCAGTGCTAACAGGGGGCTGAACACTGAAGCTTTCTTT. This chain links TRBV20-1 with TRBJ1-1; 9 nucleotides line up with TRBD1. V lost 4 bases and J lost 0; bases outside the gene matches: 0. This CDR3 spans 13 amino acids. From germline, CDR1 is DFQATT and CDR2 SNEGSKA (reference sequence).

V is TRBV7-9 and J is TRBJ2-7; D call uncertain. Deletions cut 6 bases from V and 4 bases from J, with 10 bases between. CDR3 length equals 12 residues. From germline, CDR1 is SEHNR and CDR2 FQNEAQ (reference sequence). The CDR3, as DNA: TGTGCCAGCAGTCAAGTCGGATACGAGCAGTACGTC. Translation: CASSQVGYEQYV.

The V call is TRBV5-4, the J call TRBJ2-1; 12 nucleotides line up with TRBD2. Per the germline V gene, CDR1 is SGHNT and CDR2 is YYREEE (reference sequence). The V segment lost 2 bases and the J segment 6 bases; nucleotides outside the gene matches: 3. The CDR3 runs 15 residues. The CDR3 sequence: CASSFPSGGANEQFF. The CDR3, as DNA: TGTGCCAGCAGCTTCCCTAGCGGGGGGGCCAATGAGCAGTTCTTC.

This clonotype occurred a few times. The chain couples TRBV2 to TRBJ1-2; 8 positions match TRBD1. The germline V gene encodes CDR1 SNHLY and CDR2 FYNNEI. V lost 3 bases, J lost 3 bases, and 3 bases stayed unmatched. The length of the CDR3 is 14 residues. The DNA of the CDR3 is TGTGCCAGCAGTGATTTGACAGGGGACTATGGCTACACCTTC. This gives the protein CASSDLTGDYGYTF.

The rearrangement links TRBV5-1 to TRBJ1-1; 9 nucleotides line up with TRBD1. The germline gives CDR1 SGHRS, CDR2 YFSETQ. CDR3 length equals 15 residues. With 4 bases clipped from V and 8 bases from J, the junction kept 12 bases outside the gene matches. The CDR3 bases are TGCGCCAGCAGCCCCTTATGGACAGGGGACCAGGAAGCTTTCTTT. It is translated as CASSPLWTGDQEAFF.

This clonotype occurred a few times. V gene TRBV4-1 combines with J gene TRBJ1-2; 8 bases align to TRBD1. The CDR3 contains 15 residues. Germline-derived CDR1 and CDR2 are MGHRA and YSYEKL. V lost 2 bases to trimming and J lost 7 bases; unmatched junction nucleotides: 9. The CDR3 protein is CASSQITRGRSGYTF. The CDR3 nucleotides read TGCGCCAGCAGCCAAATTACCAGGGGGCGTTCTGGCTACACCTTC.

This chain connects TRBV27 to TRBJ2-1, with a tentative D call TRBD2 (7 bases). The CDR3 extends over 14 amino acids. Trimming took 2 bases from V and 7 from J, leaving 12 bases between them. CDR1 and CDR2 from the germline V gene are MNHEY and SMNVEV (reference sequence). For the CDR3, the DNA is TGTGCCAGCAGTTTAGTGGGGGGGCCGAATGAGCAGTTCTTC. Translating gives CASSLVGGPNEQFF.

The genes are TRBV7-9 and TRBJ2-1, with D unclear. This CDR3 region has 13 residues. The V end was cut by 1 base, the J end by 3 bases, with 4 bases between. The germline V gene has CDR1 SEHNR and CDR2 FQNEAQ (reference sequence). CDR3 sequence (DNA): TGTGCCAGCAGCTTAGATCACTACAATGAGCAGTTCTTC. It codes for CASSLDHYNEQFF.

CDR3 protein: CASSQRPYGYTF. The CDR3, as DNA: TGTGCCAGCAGTCAGCGCCCCTATGGCTACACCTTC. The V gene is TRBV6-2 or TRBV6-3, the J gene TRBJ1-2; D gene ambiguous. CDR1 MNHEY and CDR2 SVGEGT come from the germline V gene. The CDR3 is made up of 12 amino acids. The V and J ends lost 5 bases and 4 bases respectively, with 8 bases between them.

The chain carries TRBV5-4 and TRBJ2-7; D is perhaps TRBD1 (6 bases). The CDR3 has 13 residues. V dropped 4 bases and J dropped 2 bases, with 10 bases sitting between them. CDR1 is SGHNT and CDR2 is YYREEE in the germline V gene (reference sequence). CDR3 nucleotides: TGTGCCAGCAGCCGGGCAGGGGCCTACGAGCAGTACTTC. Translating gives CASSRAGAYEQYF.

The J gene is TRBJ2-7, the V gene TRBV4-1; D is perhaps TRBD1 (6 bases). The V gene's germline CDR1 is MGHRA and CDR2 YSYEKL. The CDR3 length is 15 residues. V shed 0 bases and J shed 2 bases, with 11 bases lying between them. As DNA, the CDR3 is TGCGCCAGCAGCCAAGACAGGGGATCGGCCTACGAGCAGTACGTC. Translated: CASSQDRGSAYEQYV.

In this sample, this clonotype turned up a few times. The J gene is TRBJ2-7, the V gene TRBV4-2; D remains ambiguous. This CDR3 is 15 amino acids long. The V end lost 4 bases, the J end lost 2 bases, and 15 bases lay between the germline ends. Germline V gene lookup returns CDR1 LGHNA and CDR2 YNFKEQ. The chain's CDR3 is CASSRTLAGPYEQYF. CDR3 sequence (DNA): TGTGCCAGCAGCCGAACATTGGCAGGACCCTACGAGCAGTACTTC.

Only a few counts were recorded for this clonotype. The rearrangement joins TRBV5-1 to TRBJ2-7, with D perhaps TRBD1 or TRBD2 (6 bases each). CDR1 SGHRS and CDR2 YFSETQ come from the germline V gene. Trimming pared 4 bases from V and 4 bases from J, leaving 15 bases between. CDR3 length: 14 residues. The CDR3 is CASSARGRGYEQYF. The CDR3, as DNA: TGCGCCAGCAGCGCCCGGGGGCGGGGATACGAGCAGTACTTC.

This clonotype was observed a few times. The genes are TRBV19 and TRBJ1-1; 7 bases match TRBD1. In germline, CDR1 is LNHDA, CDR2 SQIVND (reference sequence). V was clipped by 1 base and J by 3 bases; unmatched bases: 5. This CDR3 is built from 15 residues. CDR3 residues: CASSIARDRDTEAFF. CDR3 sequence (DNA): TGTGCCAGTAGTATAGCCCGAGACAGGGACACTGAAGCTTTCTTT.

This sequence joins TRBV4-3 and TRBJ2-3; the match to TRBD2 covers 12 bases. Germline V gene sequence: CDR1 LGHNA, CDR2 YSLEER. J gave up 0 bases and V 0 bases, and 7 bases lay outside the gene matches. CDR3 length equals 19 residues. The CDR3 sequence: CASSQDPRTSGVSTDTQYF. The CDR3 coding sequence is TGCGCCAGCAGCCAAGATCCCCGGACTAGCGGGGTAAGCACAGATACGCAGTATTTT.

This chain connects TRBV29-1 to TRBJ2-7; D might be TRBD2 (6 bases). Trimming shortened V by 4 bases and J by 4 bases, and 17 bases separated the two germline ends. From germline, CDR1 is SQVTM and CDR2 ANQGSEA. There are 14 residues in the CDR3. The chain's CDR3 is CSVVDGTRGYEQYF. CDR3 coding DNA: TGCAGCGTTGTGGACGGGACTCGAGGGTACGAGCAGTACTTC.

The CDR3 coding sequence is TGCAGCGTTGGGTTCAGACAGTCCGATACGCAGTATTTT. This encodes CSVGFRQSDTQYF. The chain is built from TRBV29-1 and TRBJ2-3, with D maybe TRBD1 (5 bases). The V and J ends lost 4 bases and 6 bases respectively, with 14 bases between them. Germline assignment: CDR1 SQVTM and CDR2 ANQGSEA. The CDR3 spans 13 residues.

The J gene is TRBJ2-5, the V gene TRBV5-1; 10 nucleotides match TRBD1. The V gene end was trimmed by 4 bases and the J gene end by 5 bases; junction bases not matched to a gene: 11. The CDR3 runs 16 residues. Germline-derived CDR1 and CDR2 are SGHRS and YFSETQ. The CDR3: CASSPRGDRGGETQYF. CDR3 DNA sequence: TGCGCCAGCAGCCCCCGCGGGGACAGGGGCGGGGAGACCCAGTACTTC.

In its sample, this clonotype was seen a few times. CDR3 coding DNA: TGCGCCAGCAGCCGGTCGATAGCCTACGAGCAGTACGTC. This gives the protein CASSRSIAYEQYV. J is TRBJ2-7 and V is TRBV4-1; D is ambiguous. Looked up from germline, CDR1 is MGHRA and CDR2 is YSYEKL. This CDR3 contains 13 residues. V lost 4 bases and J 2 bases, leaving 9 bases between the germline ends.

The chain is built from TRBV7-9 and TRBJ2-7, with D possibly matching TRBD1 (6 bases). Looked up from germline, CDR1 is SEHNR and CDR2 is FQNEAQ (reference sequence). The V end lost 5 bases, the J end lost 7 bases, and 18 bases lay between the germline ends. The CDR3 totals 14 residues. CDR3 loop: CASSAGQPSGEQYF. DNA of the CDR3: TGTGCCAGCAGCGCCGGACAGCCCTCGGGGGAGCAGTACTTC.

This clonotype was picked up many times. CDR3 region: CASRRGQGGNTGELFF. The CDR3 DNA sequence: TGTGCCAGCAGACGCGGACAGGGGGGGAACACCGGGGAGCTGTTTTTT. The chain uses TRBV3-1 and TRBJ2-2; 10 bases map to TRBD1. Losses at the gene ends were 6 bases for V and 1 base for J; bases not matched to a gene: 5. There are 16 residues in the CDR3. Germline CDR1 and CDR2: LGHDT and YNNKEL (reference sequence).

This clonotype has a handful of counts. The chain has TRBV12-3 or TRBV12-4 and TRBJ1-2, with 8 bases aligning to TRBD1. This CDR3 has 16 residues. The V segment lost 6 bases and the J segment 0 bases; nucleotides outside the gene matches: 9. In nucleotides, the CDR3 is TGTGCCAGCAGCCCCCGGACAGGGCTAACTAACTATGGCTACACCTTC. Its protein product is CASSPRTGLTNYGYTF.

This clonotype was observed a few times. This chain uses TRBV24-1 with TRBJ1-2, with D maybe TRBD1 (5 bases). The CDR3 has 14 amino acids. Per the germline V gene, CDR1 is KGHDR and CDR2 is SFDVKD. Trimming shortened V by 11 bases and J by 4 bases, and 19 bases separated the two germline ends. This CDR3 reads CAISSAGSIYGYTF. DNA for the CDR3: TGTGCCATATCCTCGGCAGGGAGTATCTATGGCTACACCTTC.

For the CDR3, the DNA is TGCAGTGCAGCCCGAGGGGTTGGGAATCAGCCCCAGCATTTT. Translating gives CSAARGVGNQPQHF. The rearrangement joins TRBV20-1 to TRBJ1-5; the D gene is possibly TRBD1 (5 bases). This CDR3 contains 14 residues. The germline gives CDR1 DFQATT, CDR2 SNEGSKA (reference sequence). With 6 bases removed from V and 4 bases from J, the gap between germline ends came to 16 bases.

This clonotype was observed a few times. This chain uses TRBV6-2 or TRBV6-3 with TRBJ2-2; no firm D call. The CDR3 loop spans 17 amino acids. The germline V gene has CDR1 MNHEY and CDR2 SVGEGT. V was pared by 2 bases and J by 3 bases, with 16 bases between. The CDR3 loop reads CASSYHRSRTDTGELFF. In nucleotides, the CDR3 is TGTGCCAGCAGTTACCATAGGTCGCGGACCGACACCGGGGAGCTGTTTTTT.

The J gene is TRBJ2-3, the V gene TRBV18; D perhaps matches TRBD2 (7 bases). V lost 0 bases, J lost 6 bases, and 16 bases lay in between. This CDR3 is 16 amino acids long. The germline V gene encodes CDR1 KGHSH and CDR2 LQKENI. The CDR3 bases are TGTGCCAGCTCACCACCTCTCCGGGGGGCAGGGGATACGCAGTATTTT. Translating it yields CASSPPLRGAGDTQYF.

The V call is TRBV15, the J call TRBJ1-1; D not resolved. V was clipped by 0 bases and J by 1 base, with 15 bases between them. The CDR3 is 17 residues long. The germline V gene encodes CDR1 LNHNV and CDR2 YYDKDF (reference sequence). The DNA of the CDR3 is TGTGCCACCAGCAGAGATGGAGTGGAACGGTGGAACACTGAAGCTTTCTTT. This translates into CATSRDGVERWNTEAFF. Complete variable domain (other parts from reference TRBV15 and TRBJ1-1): DAMVIQNPRYQVTQFGKPVTLSCSQTLNHNVMYWYQQKSSQAPKLLFHYYDKDFNNEADTPDNFQSRRPNTSFCFLDIRSPGLGDTAMYLCATSRDGVERWNTEAFFGQGTRLTVV.